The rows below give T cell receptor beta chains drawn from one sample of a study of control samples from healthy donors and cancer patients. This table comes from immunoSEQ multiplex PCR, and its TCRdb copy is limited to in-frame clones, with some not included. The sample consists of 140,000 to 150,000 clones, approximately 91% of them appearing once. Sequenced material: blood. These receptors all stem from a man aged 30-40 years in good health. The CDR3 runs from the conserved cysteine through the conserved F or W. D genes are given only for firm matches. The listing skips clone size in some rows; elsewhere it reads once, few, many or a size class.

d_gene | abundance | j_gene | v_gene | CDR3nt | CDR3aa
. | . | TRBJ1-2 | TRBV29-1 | TGCAGCGTTCCGGGAGGGGGGAACTATGGCTACACCTTC | CSVPGGGNYGYTF
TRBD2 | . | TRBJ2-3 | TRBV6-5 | TGTGCCAGCAGTTATACTAGCGGGGGAGATACGCAGTATTTT | CASSYTSGGDTQYF
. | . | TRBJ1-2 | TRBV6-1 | TGTGCCAGCAGTGAACAGTTTGAAGGCTACACCTTC | CASSEQFEGYTF
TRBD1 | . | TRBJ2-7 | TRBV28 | TGTGCCAGCAGTTTTCCCTGGACAGGGGGATGGCAGTACTTC | CASSFPWTGGWQYF
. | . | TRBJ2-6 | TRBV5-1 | TGCGCCAGCAGCTTGGTTCTGGACGGCCTCTCTGGGGCCAACGTCCTGACTTTC | CASSLVLDGLSGANVLTF
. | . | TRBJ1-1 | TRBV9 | TGTGCCAGCAGCGTAGCTACGGGGGGTACTGAAGCTTTCTTT | CASSVATGGTEAFF
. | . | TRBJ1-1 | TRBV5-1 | TGCGCCACCTCGACAGAAATGAACACTGAAGCTTTCTTT | CATSTEMNTEAFF
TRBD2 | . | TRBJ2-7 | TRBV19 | TGTGCCAGTAGTATAGCCGCGGGAGGGTATTACGAGCAGTACTTC | CASSIAAGGYYEQYF
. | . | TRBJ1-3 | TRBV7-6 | TGTGCCAGCAGCCCTCAATCAACCTACTGGGCCTCTGGAAACACCATATATTTT | CASSPQSTYWASGNTIYF
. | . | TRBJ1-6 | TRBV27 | TGTGCCAGCAGTTTATCGGGAGGATTAGCTTCACCCCTCCACTTT | CASSLSGGLASPLHF
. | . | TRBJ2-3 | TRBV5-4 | TGTGCCAGCAGCTTCTCGGTGGGGGGGCAGGATACGCAGTATTTT | CASSFSVGGQDTQYF
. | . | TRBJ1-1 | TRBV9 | TGTGCCAGCAGCTATTGGACCTCGCACACTGAAGCTTTCTTT | CASSYWTSHTEAFF
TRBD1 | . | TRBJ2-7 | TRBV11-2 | TGTGCCAGCAGCTTAGGGACAGGGGTATACGAGCAGTACTTC | CASSLGTGVYEQYF
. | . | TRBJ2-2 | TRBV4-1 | TGCGCCAGCAGCCATCCCGCCCCGAACACCGGGGAGCTGTTTTTT | CASSHPAPNTGELFF
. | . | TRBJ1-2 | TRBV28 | TGTGCCAGCAGATACAAGGGCTACACCTTC | CASRYKGYTF
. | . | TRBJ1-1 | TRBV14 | TGTGCCAGCAGCCAATCTAAACCAGGGGTCGGGGGTATGAACACTGAAGCTTTCTTT | CASSQSKPGVGGMNTEAFF
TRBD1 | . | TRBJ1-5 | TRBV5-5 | TGTGCCAGCAGCTTGAGCGGCAGGGGGGGTCAGCCCCAGCATTTT | CASSLSGRGGQPQHF
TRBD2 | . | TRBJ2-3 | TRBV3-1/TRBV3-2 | TGTGCCAGCAGCCACCGGCTAGCGGGGGGGCGGGATACGCAGTATTTT | CASSHRLAGGRDTQYF
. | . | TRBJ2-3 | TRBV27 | TGTGCCAGCAGTTTAATATTAGGTGGGGGCGTAGATACGCAGTATTTT | CASSLILGGGVDTQYF
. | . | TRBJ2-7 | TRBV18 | TGTGCCACCACCGCCATGGACGAGCAGTACTTC | CATTAMDEQYF
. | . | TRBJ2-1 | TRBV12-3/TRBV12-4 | TGTGCCAGCAGTACTCCCCCTTACAATGAGCAGTTCTTC | CASSTPPYNEQFF
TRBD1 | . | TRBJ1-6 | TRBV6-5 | TGTGCCAGCAGTACAGGGGTTGCCTATAATTCACCCCTCCACTTT | CASSTGVAYNSPLHF
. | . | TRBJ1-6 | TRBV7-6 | TGTGCCAGCAGCTTAGTCCCAGGGGTGAATAATTCACCCCTCCACTTT | CASSLVPGVNNSPLHF
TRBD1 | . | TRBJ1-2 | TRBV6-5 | TGTGCCAGCAGCGGGGGACAGGGGCTCGGCTATGGCTACACCTTC | CASSGGQGLGYGYTF
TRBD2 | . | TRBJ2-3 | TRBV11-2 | TGTGCCAGCAGCTTATTTGGCGGGGGGGGTGATACGCAGTATTTT | CASSLFGGGGDTQYF
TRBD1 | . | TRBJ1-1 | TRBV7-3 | TGTGCCAGCAGCGAAGACAGGGCCACTGAAGCTTTCTTT | CASSEDRATEAFF
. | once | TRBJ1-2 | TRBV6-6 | TGTGCCAGCAGTCAAAACAGGGACTATGGCTACACCTTC | CASSQNRDYGYTF
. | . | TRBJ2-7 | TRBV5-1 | TGCGCCAGCAGCTTAATAGTGTCCTACGAGCAGTACTTC | CASSLIVSYEQYF
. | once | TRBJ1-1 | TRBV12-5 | TGTGCTAGTGGTTTGGGCGGAAACACTGAAGCTTTCTTT | CASGLGGNTEAFF
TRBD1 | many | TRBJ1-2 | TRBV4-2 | TGTGCCAGCAGCCAAGATCTAGGGGACAGAACTAATGGCTACACCTTC | CASSQDLGDRTNGYTF
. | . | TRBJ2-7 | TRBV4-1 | TGCGCCAGCAGCCAAGATCTGACAGAGTACGAGCAGTACTTC | CASSQDLTEYEQYF
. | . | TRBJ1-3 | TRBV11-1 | TGTGCCAGCAGCTTTCGGACAGCTGGAAACACCATATATTTT | CASSFRTAGNTIYF
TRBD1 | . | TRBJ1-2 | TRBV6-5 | TGTGCCAGCAGTTACACAGGGACAGGGGACTATGGCTACACCTTC | CASSYTGTGDYGYTF
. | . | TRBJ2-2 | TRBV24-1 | TGTGCCACCAGTGATCCAGGGGAGTTGACCGGGGAGCTGTTTTTT | CATSDPGELTGELFF
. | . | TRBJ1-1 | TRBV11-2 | TGTGCCAGCAGCGAGGGAGGCTTGAGGGCTGAAGCTTTCTTT | CASSEGGLRAEAFF
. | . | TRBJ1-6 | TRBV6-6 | TGTGCCAGCAGTTACTCTTCCGGACAGAACCCACCCCTCCACTTT | CASSYSSGQNPPLHF
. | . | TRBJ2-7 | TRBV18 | TGTGCCAGCTCTCTAGACAGCTCCTACGAGCAGTACTTC | CASSLDSSYEQYF
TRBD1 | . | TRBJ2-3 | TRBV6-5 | TGTGCCAGCACCCTTAGGACAGGGGGCACAGATACGCAGTATTTT | CASTLRTGGTDTQYF
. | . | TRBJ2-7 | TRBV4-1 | TGCGCCAGCAGCCCGGGGGCGGGGTTCTACGAGCAGTACTTC | CASSPGAGFYEQYF
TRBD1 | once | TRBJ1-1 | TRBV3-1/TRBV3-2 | TGTGCCAGCAGCCTCCGGACAGGGCTGAACACTGAAGCTTTCTTT | CASSLRTGLNTEAFF
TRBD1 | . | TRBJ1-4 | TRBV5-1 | TGCGCCAGCAGCCAGGGGGCTGGTGAAAAACTGTTTTTT | CASSQGAGEKLFF
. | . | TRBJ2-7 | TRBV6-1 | TGTGCCAGCAGTGAAGGGACCCTCTACGAGCAGTACTTC | CASSEGTLYEQYF
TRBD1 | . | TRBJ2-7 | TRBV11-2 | TGTGCCAGCAGCTCACTGGACAGGTATTCCTACGAGCAGTACTTC | CASSSLDRYSYEQYF
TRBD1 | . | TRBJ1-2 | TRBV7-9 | TGTGCCAGCAGCTTATTCACAGGGGACTTGGATGGCTACACCTTC | CASSLFTGDLDGYTF
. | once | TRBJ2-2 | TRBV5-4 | TGTGCCAGCGGAAACACCGGGGAGCTGTTTTTT | CASGNTGELFF
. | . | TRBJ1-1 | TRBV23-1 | TGCGCAAAAGAGGGGGGTCACACTGAAGCTTTCTTT | CAKEGGHTEAFF
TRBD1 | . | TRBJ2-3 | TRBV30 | TGTGCCTGGAAACCTAGGGGGCTCACAGATACGCAGTATTTT | CAWKPRGLTDTQYF